These 30 T cell receptor beta chains share one sample of origin, sequenced in a study of cytomegalovirus exposure and HLA in healthy donors. Assay: immunoSEQ multiplex PCR; the TCRdb copy retains only in-frame clones and omits some. The sample has under 250,000 clones, about 88% seen once. Source material: PBMCs. The receptors stem from a man aged 18 to 29 in good health and CMV-seropositive.

The chain joins TRBV11-2 to TRBJ2-7; D possibly corresponds to TRBD1 (5 bases). Germline CDR1 reads SGHAT; CDR2 reads FQNNGV. This CDR3 has 15 residues. V was cut by 3 bases and J by 1 base, with 13 bases left in between. CDR3: CASSLYSGLSYEQYF. CDR3 in DNA: TGTGCCAGCAGCTTGTACTCAGGGCTATCCTACGAGCAGTACTTC.

The rearrangement uses TRBV29-1 and TRBJ1-2, with D possibly matching TRBD1 (5 bases). Germline V gives CDR1 SQVTM, CDR2 ANQGSEA. Between the trimmed V and J ends, which lost 3 bases and 4 bases, there was a span of 9 bases. The CDR3 sequence is 12 residues long. The CDR3 coding sequence is TGCAGCGTTGATTTTGGGACCTATGGCTACACCTTC. Its translation is CSVDFGTYGYTF.

The chain combines TRBV6-1 with TRBJ2-3, with no clear D. The germline V gene encodes CDR1 MNHNS and CDR2 SASEGT. V shed 3 bases and J shed 3 bases, with 7 bases lying between them. The CDR3 extends over 13 amino acids. The CDR3: CASSEVATDTQYF. CDR3 coding DNA: TGTGCCAGCAGTGAGGTGGCGACAGATACGCAGTATTTT.

The count of this clone is one. V and J are TRBV15 and TRBJ2-5, with D tentatively TRBD1 (5 bases). Per germline, CDR1 LNHNV and CDR2 YYDKDF (reference sequence). V lost 1 base to trimming and J lost 4 bases, with 13 bases between them. There are 15 residues in the CDR3. CDR3 sequence: CATSRGIGAGETQYF. The DNA of the CDR3 is TGTGCCACCAGCAGAGGAATAGGGGCAGGAGAGACCCAGTACTTC.

The chain couples TRBV6-5 to TRBJ1-2; no definite D call. There are 15 residues in the CDR3. The germline V gene has CDR1 MNHEY and CDR2 SVGAGI. V lost 3 bases and J lost 6, with 17 bases in between. CDR3 loop: CASSYNRKKGDGYTF. The CDR3 nucleotides read TGTGCCAGCAGTTATAACAGAAAAAAGGGAGATGGCTACACCTTC.

The chain is built from TRBV11-3 and TRBJ2-1; 7 bases are shared with TRBD2. This CDR3 contains 15 residues. Trimming cost V 6 bases and J 8 bases; bases outside gene matches: 13. From germline, CDR1 is SGHNT and CDR2 YENEEA. DNA for the CDR3: TGTGCCAGCAGTAAAGGCACTAGCGTGATGGATGAGCAGTTCTTC. Encoded protein: CASSKGTSVMDEQFF.

The chain has TRBV5-6 and TRBJ2-7; tentatively, D is TRBD2 (6 bases). Germline CDR1 and CDR2: SGHDT and YYEEEE. Trimming removed 6 bases at V and 2 bases at J, with 15 bases between. The CDR3 loop spans 14 amino acids. The CDR3 here is CASTDLRTTYEQYF. The CDR3 DNA is TGTGCCAGCACCGACCTCAGGACTACCTACGAGCAGTACTTC.

V and J are TRBV28 and TRBJ2-7; D is possibly TRBD1 (6 bases). Looked up from germline, CDR1 is MDHEN and CDR2 is SYDVKM. The CDR3 has 13 residues. The V and J ends lost 3 bases and 2 bases respectively, with 8 bases between them. This CDR3 reads CASSFRGTYEQYF. Written as DNA, the CDR3 is TGTGCCAGCAGTTTCAGGGGAACCTACGAGCAGTACTTC.

This clone was detected a few times. The rearrangement links TRBV5-6 to TRBJ1-2, with 7 nucleotides matching TRBD1. After removal of 0 bases from V and 7 bases from J, the junction contained 9 bases not matched to a gene. Per germline, CDR1 SGHDT and CDR2 YYEEEE. The CDR3 length is 15 residues. Written as DNA, the CDR3 is TGTGCCAGCAGCTTGGATCTACAGGGGATGGGTGGCTACACCTTC. Protein: CASSLDLQGMGGYTF.

This sequence joins TRBV7-6 and TRBJ2-7; D gene unclear. The CDR3 totals 14 residues. Germline loops: CDR1 SGHVS, CDR2 FNYEAQ. V was clipped by 1 base and J by 0 bases, with 7 bases between them. This CDR3 is CASSLEAASYEQYF. The CDR3 DNA sequence: TGTGCCAGCAGCTTAGAGGCAGCCTCCTACGAGCAGTACTTC.

The genes are TRBV5-6 and TRBJ1-5; 11 nucleotides line up with TRBD1. Germline values: CDR1 SGHDT, CDR2 YYEEEE. After removal of 5 bases from V and 5 bases from J, the junction contained 6 bases not matched to a gene. The CDR3 has 15 amino acids. CDR3 region: CASSQGTGGHQPQHF. The CDR3 region has the DNA TGTGCCAGCAGTCAAGGGACAGGGGGGCATCAGCCCCAGCATTTT.

V gene TRBV27 combines with J gene TRBJ2-1, with D hard to call. The CDR3 runs 14 residues. The germline V gene has CDR1 MNHEY and CDR2 SMNVEV (reference sequence). V was trimmed by 5 bases and J by 3 bases, leaving 11 bases between them. CDR3 loop: CASSLGSFYNEQFF. DNA of the CDR3: TGTGCCAGCAGTCTGGGGTCATTCTACAATGAGCAGTTCTTC.

J is TRBJ2-7 and V is TRBV5-5; D unclear. This CDR3 comprises 13 residues. The V gene's germline CDR1 is SGHKS and CDR2 YYEKEE (reference sequence). The germline V and J ends were trimmed by 4 bases and 2 bases, with 10 bases remaining between them. CDR3 DNA: TGTGCCAGCAGCCGGACGCCTCCCTACGAGCAGTACTTC. Protein sequence: CASSRTPPYEQYF.

The chain has TRBV2 and TRBJ1-1; D gene uncertain. V was cut by 7 bases and J by 0 bases, with 9 bases left in between. CDR3 length equals 13 residues. In germline, CDR1 is SNHLY, CDR2 FYNNEI. CDR3 nucleotides: TGTGCCAGCATCACCGATATGAACACTGAAGCTTTCTTT. This sequence encodes CASITDMNTEAFF. Full variable domain (remainder filled in from reference TRBV2 and TRBJ1-1): EPEVTQTPSHQVTQMGQEVILRCVPISNHLYFYWYRQILGQKVEFLVSFYNNEISEKSEIFDDQFSVERPDGSNFTLKIRSTKLEDSAMYFCASITDMNTEAFFGQGTRLTVV.

This clone was observed a handful of times. V and J are TRBV5-1 and TRBJ2-1; a possible D gene is TRBD2 (5 bases). The V end was cut by 1 base, the J end by 7 bases, with 6 bases between. The CDR3 is 12 amino acids. The germline V gene encodes CDR1 SGHRS and CDR2 YFSETQ. The CDR3 is CASSLSGNEQFF. In nucleotides, the CDR3 is TGCGCCAGCAGCTTGAGCGGAAATGAGCAGTTCTTC.

V is TRBV28 and J is TRBJ2-7, with 8 bases that match TRBD2. J gave up 6 bases and V 3 bases, and 10 bases lay outside the gene matches. The CDR3 is 15 residues long. Germline CDR1 and CDR2: MDHEN and SYDVKM. CDR3 DNA: TGTGCCAGCAGTTTGGATCACAGCGGGACTAGCGAGCAGTACTTC. Its protein product is CASSLDHSGTSEQYF.

The chain couples TRBV12-5 to TRBJ2-5; 12 positions match TRBD2. Per the germline V gene, CDR1 is LGHNT and CDR2 is FRNRAP. This CDR3 contains 14 residues. V was clipped by 5 bases and J by 4 bases; unmatched bases: 2. The CDR3 spells CASGTGLAGETQYF. In DNA, the CDR3 is TGTGCTAGTGGTACGGGACTAGCGGGAGAGACCCAGTACTTC.

The rearrangement uses TRBV6-5 and TRBJ1-5; D gene uncertain. V lost 5 bases and J 3 bases, leaving 8 bases between the germline ends. Per the germline V gene, CDR1 is MNHEY and CDR2 is SVGAGI. This CDR3 region has 13 residues. The CDR3 coding sequence is TGTGCCAGCAGTAGAAGATTCAATCAGCCCCAGCATTTT. It translates to CASSRRFNQPQHF.

The chain employs TRBV29-1 and TRBJ1-2, with unresolved D. Trimming pared 2 bases from V and 2 bases from J, leaving 12 bases between. This CDR3 is 14 amino acids long. The V gene's germline CDR1 is SQVTM and CDR2 ANQGSEA. CDR3 sequence: CSVERASGNYGYTF. The CDR3 nucleotides are TGCAGCGTTGAACGGGCCAGTGGGAACTATGGCTACACCTTC.

V gene TRBV4-1 combines with J gene TRBJ1-5, with 8 bases aligning to TRBD1. This CDR3 spans 15 amino acids. Germline CDR1 reads MGHRA; CDR2 reads YSYEKL. With 3 bases clipped from V and 7 bases from J, the junction kept 8 bases outside the gene matches. Here the CDR3 DNA reads TGCGCCAGCAGCCAGGATCAGGGGGCAAGGCAGCCCCAGCATTTT. Translation: CASSQDQGARQPQHF.

The V gene is TRBV10-3, the J gene TRBJ1-2, with TRBD1 matching 8 bases. After removal of 10 bases from V and 6 bases from J, the junction contained 4 bases not matched to a gene. Germline V CDR1 and CDR2: ENHRY, SYGVKD. The CDR3 totals 11 residues. The CDR3 DNA reads TGTGCCACAGGACAGGGTGATGGCTACACCTTC. Amino acid sequence: CATGQGDGYTF.

The CDR3 loop reads CASSRPGYSSHNEQFF. CDR3 nucleotides: TGTGCCAGCAGCCGGCCGGGGTACTCATCTCACAATGAGCAGTTCTTC. This chain uses TRBV11-2 with TRBJ2-1, with a weak D call TRBD2 (5 bases). CDR3 length: 16 amino acids. In germline, CDR1 is SGHAT, CDR2 FQNNGV. The V end lost 5 bases, the J end lost 5 bases, and 19 bases lay between the germline ends.

The chain uses TRBV29-1 and TRBJ2-1; possible D gene TRBD2, 7 bases. V was clipped by 6 bases and J by 8 bases, with 14 bases between them. Germline assignment: CDR1 SQVTM and CDR2 ANQGSEA. CDR3 length equals 12 residues. As DNA, the CDR3 is TGCAGCGTGGACCGGGGGGCCGATGAGCAGTTCTTC. This encodes CSVDRGADEQFF.

The V call is TRBV6-1, the J call TRBJ1-1; 7 bases match TRBD1. V shed 7 bases, J shed 6 bases, and the junction held 14 bases outside the gene matches. There are 15 residues in the CDR3. Germline V CDR1 and CDR2: MNHNS, SASEGT. CDR3 residues: CASTTVLGTVSEAFF. Here the CDR3 DNA reads TGTGCCAGCACTACTGTCCTCGGGACAGTGTCTGAAGCTTTCTTT.

The chain employs TRBV5-4 and TRBJ2-7; 9 nucleotides agree with TRBD2. CDR1 and CDR2 from the germline V gene are SGHNT and YYREEE (reference sequence). This CDR3 has 15 amino acids. J gave up 5 bases and V 3 bases, and 9 bases lay outside the gene matches. The CDR3 is CASSSGTSWRDEQYF. The DNA for the CDR3 is TGTGCCAGCAGCTCGGGGACTAGCTGGAGGGACGAGCAGTACTTC.

The chain employs TRBV9 and TRBJ1-2; D gene ambiguous. The CDR3 length is 14 residues. Trimming took off 0 bases at V and 1 base at J, with 7 bases between the two ends. Germline lookup yields CDR1 SGDLS and CDR2 YYNGEE. In nucleotides, the CDR3 is TGTGCCAGCAGCGTAGGGCAGATTAACTATGGCTACACCTTC. This translates into CASSVGQINYGYTF.

The chain uses TRBV28 and TRBJ1-3; the D is unclear. V lost 5 bases and J 0 bases, leaving 8 bases between the germline ends. Germline lookup yields CDR1 MDHEN and CDR2 SYDVKM. CDR3 size: 14 residues. In DNA, the CDR3 is TGTGCCAGCAGTCTCAGCGACTCTGGAAACACCATATATTTT. This encodes CASSLSDSGNTIYF.

CDR3: CASSRTPLGEAFF. As DNA, the CDR3 is TGTGCCAGCAGCCGGACTCCCCTTGGTGAAGCTTTCTTT. The rearrangement joins TRBV28 to TRBJ1-1; D is unresolved. The CDR3 loop spans 13 amino acids. The ends were cut back, 6 bases at V and 7 bases at J, with 15 bases in the middle. CDR1 and CDR2 (germline): MDHEN, SYDVKM.

The chain couples TRBV7-9 to TRBJ2-1; 10 nucleotides line up with TRBD2. The V gene's germline CDR1 is SEHNR and CDR2 FQNEAQ (reference sequence). The CDR3 contains 18 residues. Unmatched junction bases numbered 18, after V lost 5 bases and J lost 8 bases. As DNA, the CDR3 is TGTGCCAGCAGCCCTAGACGGACTAGCGGCGTGACCCGCGATGAGCAGTTCTTC. Translating gives CASSPRRTSGVTRDEQFF.

This chain connects TRBV5-1 to TRBJ2-2, with D possibly matching TRBD1 (5 bases). Germline CDR1 reads SGHRS; CDR2 reads YFSETQ. V lost 0 bases and J lost 5, with 11 bases in between. The CDR3 totals 15 residues. The CDR3 nucleotides read TGCGCCAGCAGCTTGGCCCGGACATTAACCGGGGAGCTGTTTTTT. Protein sequence: CASSLARTLTGELFF.